This entry concerns a single T cell receptor (beta chain). The identical CDR3 is also encoded by other nucleotide sequences in the sample. About 2.2 micrograms of genomic DNA, which was extracted from cryopreserved PBMCs, served as the material used for the TCR beta libraries. The sample comes from a study of cytotoxic CD8 clonotypes in ibrutinib-treated CLL. Across the whole study: Mean yields were around 250,000 productive templates and some 90,000 productive rearrangements per sample.

Clones were sequenced by immunoSEQ multiplex PCR, and TCRdb holds only the in-frame ones, with some missing. The sample records around 310,000 clones, roughly 85% being singletons. Losses at the gene ends were 3 bases for V and 0 bases for J; bases not matched to a gene: 4. This CDR3 region has 15 residues. The germline gives CDR1 MNHEY, CDR2 SMNVEV (reference sequence). The specimen comprised PBMCs, sampled before ibrutinib treatment. The sequence came from a human donor with chronic lymphocytic leukemia. The rearrangement joins TRBV27 to TRBJ1-1, with 7 bases matching TRBD1. In DNA, the CDR3 is TGTGCCAGCAGTTTGTCCGGGACAGTGAACACTGAAGCTTTCTTT. This gives the protein CASSLSGTVNTEAFF.